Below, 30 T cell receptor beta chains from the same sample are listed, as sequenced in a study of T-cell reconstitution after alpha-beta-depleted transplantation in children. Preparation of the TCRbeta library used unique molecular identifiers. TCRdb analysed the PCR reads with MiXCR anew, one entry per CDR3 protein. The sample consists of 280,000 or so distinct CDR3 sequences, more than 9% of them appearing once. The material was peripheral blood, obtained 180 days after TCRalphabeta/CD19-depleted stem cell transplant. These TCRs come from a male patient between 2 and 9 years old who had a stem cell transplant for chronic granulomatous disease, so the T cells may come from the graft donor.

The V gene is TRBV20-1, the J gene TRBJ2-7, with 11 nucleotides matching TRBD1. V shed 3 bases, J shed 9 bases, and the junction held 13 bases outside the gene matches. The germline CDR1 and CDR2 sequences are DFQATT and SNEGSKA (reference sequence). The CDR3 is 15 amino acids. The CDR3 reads CSASPGTGGTWRQYF. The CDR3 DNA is TGCAGTGCTAGTCCCGGGACAGGGGGTACCTGGAGGCAGTACTTC.

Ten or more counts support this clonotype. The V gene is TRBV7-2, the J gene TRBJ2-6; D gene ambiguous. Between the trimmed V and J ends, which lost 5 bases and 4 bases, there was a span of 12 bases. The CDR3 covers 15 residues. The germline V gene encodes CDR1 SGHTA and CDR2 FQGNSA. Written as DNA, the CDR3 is TGTGCCAGCAGCACAACGGTAGTCGGGGCCAACGTCCTGACTTTC. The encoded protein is CASSTTVVGANVLTF.

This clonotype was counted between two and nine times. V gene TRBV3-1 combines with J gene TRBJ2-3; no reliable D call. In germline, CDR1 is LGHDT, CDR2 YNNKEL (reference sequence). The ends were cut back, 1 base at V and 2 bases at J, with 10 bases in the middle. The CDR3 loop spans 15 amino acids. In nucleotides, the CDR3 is TGTGCCAGCAGCCAAGTTGGGTTTCCCACAGATACGCAGTATTTT. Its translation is CASSQVGFPTDTQYF.

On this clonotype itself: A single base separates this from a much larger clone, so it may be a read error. CDR3 loop: CARSLSGQVDSRRSYEQYF. CDR3 in DNA: TGTGCCCGCAGTTTATCTGGACAAGTTGACTCCCGTCGCTCCTACGAGCAGTACTTC. V is TRBV12-3 or TRBV12-4 and J is TRBJ2-7; maybe TRBD1 (5 bases). The CDR3 covers 19 residues.

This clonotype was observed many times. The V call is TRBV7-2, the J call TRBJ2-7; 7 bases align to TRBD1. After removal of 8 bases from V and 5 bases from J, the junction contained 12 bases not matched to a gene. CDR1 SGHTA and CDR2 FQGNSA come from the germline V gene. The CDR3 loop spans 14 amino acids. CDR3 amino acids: CASRGGPGGNEQYF. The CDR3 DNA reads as TGTGCCAGCCGGGGTGGACCAGGGGGAAACGAGCAGTACTTC.

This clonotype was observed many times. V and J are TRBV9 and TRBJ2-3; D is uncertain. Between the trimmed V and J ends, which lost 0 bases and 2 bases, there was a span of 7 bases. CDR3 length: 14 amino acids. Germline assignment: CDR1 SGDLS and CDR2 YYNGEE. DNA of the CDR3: TGTGCCAGCAGCGTAGTGGCAGACACAGATACGCAGTATTTT. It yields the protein CASSVVADTDTQYF.

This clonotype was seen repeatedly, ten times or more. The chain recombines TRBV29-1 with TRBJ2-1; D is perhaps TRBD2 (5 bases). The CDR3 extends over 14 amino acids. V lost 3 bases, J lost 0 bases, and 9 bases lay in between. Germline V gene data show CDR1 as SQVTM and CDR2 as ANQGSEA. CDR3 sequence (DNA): TGCAGCGTTGAGACCCGGGACTCCTACAATGAGCAGTTCTTC. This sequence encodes CSVETRDSYNEQFF.

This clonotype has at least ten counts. The CDR3 sequence: CASSQGTRTDTQYF. CDR3 sequence (DNA): TGTGCCAGCAGCCAAGGGACTAGAACAGATACGCAGTATTTT. This chain connects TRBV3-1 to TRBJ2-3; 7 bases align to TRBD2. Germline CDR1 LGHDT, CDR2 YNNKEL (reference sequence). The CDR3 spans 14 residues. V lost 1 base to trimming and J lost 3 bases; unmatched junction nucleotides: 1.

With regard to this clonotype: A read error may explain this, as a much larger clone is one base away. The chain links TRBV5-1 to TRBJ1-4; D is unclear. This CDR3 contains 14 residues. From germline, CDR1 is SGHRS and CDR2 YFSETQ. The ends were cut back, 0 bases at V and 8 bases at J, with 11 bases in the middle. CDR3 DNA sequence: TGCGCCAGCAGCTTGGGAGAGGGAACAGAAAAACTGTTTTTT. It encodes CASSLGEGTEKLFF. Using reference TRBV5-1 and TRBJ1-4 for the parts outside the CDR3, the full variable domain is KAGVTQTPRYLIKTRGQQVTLSCSPISGHRSVSWYQQTPGQGLQFLFEYFSETQRNKGNFPGRFSGRQFSNSRSEMNVSTLELGDSALYLCASSLGEGTEKLFFGSGTQLSVL.

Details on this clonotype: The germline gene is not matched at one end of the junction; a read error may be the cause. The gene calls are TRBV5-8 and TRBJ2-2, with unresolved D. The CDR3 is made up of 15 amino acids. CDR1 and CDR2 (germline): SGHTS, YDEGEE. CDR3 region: CDSCLPRRETGELFF. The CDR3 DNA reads TGTGACAGCTGCCTGCCCCGCAGAGAAACCGGGGAGCTGTTTTTT.

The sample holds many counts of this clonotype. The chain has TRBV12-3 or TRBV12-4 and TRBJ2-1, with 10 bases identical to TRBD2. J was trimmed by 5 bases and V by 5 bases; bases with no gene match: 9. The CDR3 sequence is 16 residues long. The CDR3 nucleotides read TGTGCCAGCAGTCCATTACTAGCGGGACAACACAATGAGCAGTTCTTC. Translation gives CASSPLLAGQHNEQFF.

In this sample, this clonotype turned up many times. The CDR3 region has the DNA TGCAGTGCTAGCGCCTCTAGCGGGAGGGCCAGCACAGATACGCAGTATTTT. It codes for CSASASSGRASTDTQYF. The chain combines TRBV20-1 with TRBJ2-3, with TRBD2 identical over 12 bases. Germline V gives CDR1 DFQATT, CDR2 SNEGSKA (reference sequence). V was clipped by 3 bases and J by 0 bases; unmatched bases: 7. CDR3 length: 17 amino acids.

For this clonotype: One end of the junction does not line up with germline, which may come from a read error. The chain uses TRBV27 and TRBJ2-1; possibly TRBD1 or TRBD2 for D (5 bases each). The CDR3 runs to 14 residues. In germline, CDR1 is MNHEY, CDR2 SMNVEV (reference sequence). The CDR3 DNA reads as TGTGCCAGCAGTGGGGGAAGCTCCTACAGTGAGCAGTTCTTC. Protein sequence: CASSGGSSYSEQFF.

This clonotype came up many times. CDR3 in DNA: TGTGCCAGCAGTTACTGGGCAGACTATGGCTACACCTTC. It codes for CASSYWADYGYTF. This chain links TRBV6-5 with TRBJ1-2; D gene uncertain. The germline V and J ends were trimmed by 1 base and 3 bases, with 6 bases remaining between them. Germline V gene lookup returns CDR1 MNHEY and CDR2 SVGAGI. The CDR3 spans 13 residues.

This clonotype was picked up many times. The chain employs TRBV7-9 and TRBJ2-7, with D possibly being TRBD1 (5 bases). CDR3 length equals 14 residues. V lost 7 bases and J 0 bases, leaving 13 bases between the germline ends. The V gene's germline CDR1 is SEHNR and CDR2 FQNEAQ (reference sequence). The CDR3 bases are TGTGCCAGCATCCTGGACACAAGCTCCTACGAGCAGTACTTC. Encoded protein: CASILDTSSYEQYF.

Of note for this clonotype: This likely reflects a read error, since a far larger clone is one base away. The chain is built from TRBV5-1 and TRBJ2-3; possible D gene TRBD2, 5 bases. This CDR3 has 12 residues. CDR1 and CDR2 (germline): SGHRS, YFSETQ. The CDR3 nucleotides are TGCGCCAGCAGCTTGCGGGAAGATAGGCAGTATTTT. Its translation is CASSLREDRQYF.

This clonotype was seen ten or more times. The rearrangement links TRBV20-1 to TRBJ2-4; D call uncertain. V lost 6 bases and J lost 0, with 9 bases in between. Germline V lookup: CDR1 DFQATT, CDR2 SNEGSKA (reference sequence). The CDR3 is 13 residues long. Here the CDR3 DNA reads TGCAGTGCGCGGTCTGTAGCCAAAAACATTCAGTACTTC. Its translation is CSARSVAKNIQYF.

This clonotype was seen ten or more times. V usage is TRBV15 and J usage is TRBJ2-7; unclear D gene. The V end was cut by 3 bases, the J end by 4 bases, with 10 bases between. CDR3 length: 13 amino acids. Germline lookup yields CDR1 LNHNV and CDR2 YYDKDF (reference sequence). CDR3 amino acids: CATSRDLPYEQYF. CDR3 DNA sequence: TGTGCCACCAGCAGGGACCTACCTTACGAGCAGTACTTC.

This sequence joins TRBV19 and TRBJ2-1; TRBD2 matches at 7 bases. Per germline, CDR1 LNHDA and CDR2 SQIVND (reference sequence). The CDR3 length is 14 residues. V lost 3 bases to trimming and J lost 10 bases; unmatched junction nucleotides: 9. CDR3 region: CASSMAAGRDEQFF. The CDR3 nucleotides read TGTGCCAGTAGTATGGCAGCAGGGAGGGACGAGCAGTTCTTC.

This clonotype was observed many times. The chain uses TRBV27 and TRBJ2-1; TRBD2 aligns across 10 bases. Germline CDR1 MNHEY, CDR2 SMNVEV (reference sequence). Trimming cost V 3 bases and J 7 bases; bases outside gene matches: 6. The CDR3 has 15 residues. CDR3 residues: CASSLWTSGVNEQFF. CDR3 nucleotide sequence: TGTGCCAGCAGTTTGTGGACTAGCGGAGTAAATGAGCAGTTCTTC.

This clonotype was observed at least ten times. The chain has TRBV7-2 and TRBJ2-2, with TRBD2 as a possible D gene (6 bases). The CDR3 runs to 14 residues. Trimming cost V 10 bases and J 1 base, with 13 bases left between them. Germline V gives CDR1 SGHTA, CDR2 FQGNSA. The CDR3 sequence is CATGRGLNTGELFF. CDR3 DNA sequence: TGTGCCACTGGGCGGGGCCTGAACACCGGGGAGCTGTTTTTT.

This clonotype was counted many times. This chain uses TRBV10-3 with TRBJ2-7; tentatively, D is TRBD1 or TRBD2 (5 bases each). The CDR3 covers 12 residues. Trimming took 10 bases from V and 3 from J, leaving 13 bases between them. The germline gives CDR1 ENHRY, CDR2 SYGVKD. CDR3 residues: CATLGGSYEQYF. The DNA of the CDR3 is TGTGCCACACTTGGGGGAAGCTACGAGCAGTACTTC.

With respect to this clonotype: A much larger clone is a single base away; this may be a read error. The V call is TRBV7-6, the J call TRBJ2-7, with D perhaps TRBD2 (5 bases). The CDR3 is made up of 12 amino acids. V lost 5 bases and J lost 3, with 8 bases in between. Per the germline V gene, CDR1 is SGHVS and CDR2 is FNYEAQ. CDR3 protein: CASSPGIYEQYF. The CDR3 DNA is TGTGCCAGCAGCCCCGGGATCTACGAGCAGTACTTC.

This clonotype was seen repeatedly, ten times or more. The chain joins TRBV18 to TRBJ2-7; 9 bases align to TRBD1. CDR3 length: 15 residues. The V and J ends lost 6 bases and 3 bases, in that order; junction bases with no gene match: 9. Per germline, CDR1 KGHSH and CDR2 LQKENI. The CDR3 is CASSPGQGVGYEQYF. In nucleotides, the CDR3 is TGTGCCAGCTCCCCGGGACAGGGTGTTGGCTACGAGCAGTACTTC.

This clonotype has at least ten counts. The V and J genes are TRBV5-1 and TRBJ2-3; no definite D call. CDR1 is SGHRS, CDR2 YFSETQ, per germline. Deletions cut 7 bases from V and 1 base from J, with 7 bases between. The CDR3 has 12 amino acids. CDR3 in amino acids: CASSKGTDTQYF. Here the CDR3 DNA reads TGCGCCAGCTCGAAGGGCACAGATACGCAGTATTTT.

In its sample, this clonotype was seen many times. In DNA form, the CDR3 reads TGTGCCAGCATACCGGGGGCGACTGTCAACACTGAAGCTTTCTTT. This codes for CASIPGATVNTEAFF. V is TRBV12-3 or TRBV12-4 and J is TRBJ1-1, with a weak D call TRBD1 (6 bases). V was pared by 7 bases and J by 2 bases, with 17 bases between. The CDR3 consists of 15 residues.

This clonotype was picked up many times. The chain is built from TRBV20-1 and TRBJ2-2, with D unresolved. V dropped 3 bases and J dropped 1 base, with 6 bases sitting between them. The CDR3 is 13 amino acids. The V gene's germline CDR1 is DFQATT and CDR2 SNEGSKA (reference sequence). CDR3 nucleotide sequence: TGCAGTGCTAGTATTCAGAACACCGGGGAGCTGTTTTTT. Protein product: CSASIQNTGELFF.

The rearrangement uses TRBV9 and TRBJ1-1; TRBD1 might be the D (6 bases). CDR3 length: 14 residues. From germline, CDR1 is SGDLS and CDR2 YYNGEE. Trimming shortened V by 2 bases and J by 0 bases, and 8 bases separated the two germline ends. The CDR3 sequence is CASSVGDMNTEAFF. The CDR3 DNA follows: TGTGCCAGCAGCGTGGGGGACATGAACACTGAAGCTTTCTTT.

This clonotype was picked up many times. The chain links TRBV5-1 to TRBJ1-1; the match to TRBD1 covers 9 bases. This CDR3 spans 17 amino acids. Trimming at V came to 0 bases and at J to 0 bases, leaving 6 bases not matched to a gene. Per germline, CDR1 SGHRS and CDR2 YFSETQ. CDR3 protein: CASSLDRGRAMNTEAFF. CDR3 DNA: TGCGCCAGCAGCTTGGACAGGGGGCGGGCCATGAACACTGAAGCTTTCTTT.

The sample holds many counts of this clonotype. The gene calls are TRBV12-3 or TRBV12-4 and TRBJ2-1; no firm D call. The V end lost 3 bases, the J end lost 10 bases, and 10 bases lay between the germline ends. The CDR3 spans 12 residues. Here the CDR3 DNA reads TGTGCCAGCAGTTTCCGCGCGCGGGAGCAGTTCTTC. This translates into CASSFRAREQFF.